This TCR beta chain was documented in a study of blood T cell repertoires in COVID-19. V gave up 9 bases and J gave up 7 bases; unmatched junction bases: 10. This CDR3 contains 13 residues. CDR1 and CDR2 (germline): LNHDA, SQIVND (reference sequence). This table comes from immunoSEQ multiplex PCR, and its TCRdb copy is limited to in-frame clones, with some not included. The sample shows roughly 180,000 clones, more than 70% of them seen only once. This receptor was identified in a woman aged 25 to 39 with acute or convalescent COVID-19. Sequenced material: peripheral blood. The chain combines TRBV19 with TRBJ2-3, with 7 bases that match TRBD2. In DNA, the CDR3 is TGTGCCAGCTCTGAGGGAGGGGCGTATACGCAGTATTTT. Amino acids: CASSEGGAYTQYF.